The 25 T cell receptor beta chains below come from one sample, sequenced in a study of shared clonotypes between healthy human individuals. Libraries were prepared by immunoSEQ multiplex PCR; TCRdb keeps only in-frame clonotypes and omits some of them. The sample carries approximately 1.4 million clones, 98% recorded once. The sequenced material came from naive CD4+ T cells sorted from blood. Specified subset: CD45RA+ positively selected. Receptor source: a young man in good health.

The chain couples TRBV9 to TRBJ1-1, with D possibly TRBD1 on 6 matching bases. Trimming took 0 bases from V and 2 from J, leaving 11 bases between them. The germline V gene has CDR1 SGDLS and CDR2 YYNGEE. The CDR3 totals 15 residues. This CDR3 reads CASSVGTETNTEAFF. For the CDR3, the DNA is TGTGCCAGCAGCGTAGGGACAGAAACTAACACTGAAGCTTTCTTT.

This rearrangement joins TRBV19 to TRBJ2-1; TRBD2 matches at 8 bases. The ends lost 4 bases at V and 10 bases at J; junction bases unmatched: 6. The CDR3 runs 13 residues. The germline CDR1 and CDR2 sequences are LNHDA and SQIVND (reference sequence). CDR3 coding DNA: TGTGCCAGTAGTACGGGACTAGTCGGCGAGCAGTTCTTC. Its protein is CASSTGLVGEQFF.

This clone was detected only once. V and J are TRBV27 and TRBJ2-5; 7 bases are a match to TRBD2. The CDR3 spans 19 residues. Germline trimming cut 3 bases from V and 2 bases from J; bases unmatched to any gene: 18. Germline CDR1 is MNHEY and CDR2 is SMNVEV (reference sequence). The DNA of the CDR3 is TGTGCCAGCAGTTTTCGTCCCCAGCGGGCGGGAGAGGGTCAAGAGACCCAGTACTTC. This codes for CASSFRPQRAGEGQETQYF.

The chain carries TRBV18 and TRBJ2-5; perhaps D is TRBD1 or TRBD2 (5 bases each). CDR1 is KGHSH, CDR2 LQKENI, per germline. CDR3 length: 15 residues. The ends were cut back, 3 bases at V and 1 base at J, with 12 bases in the middle. This chain's CDR3 is CASSPGDRTQETQYF. For the CDR3, the DNA is TGTGCCAGCTCACCGGGGGACCGGACCCAAGAGACCCAGTACTTC.

This chain uses TRBV28 with TRBJ2-5, with TRBD1 matching 8 bases. Trimming at V came to 10 bases and at J to 5 bases, leaving 9 bases not matched to a gene. Germline-derived CDR1 and CDR2 are MDHEN and SYDVKM. The CDR3 runs to 13 residues. Here the CDR3 DNA reads TGTGCCATTAGAGGACAGGGCTGGGAGACCCAGTACTTC. Translated: CAIRGQGWETQYF.

This chain uses TRBV19 with TRBJ1-1; D may be TRBD1 (6 bases). V was shortened by 4 bases and J by 3 bases, with 9 bases between the two germline ends. From germline, CDR1 is LNHDA and CDR2 SQIVND (reference sequence). This CDR3 has 13 residues. For the CDR3, the DNA is TGTGCCAGTAGTAACCAGGGGTACACTGAAGCTTTCTTT. It yields the protein CASSNQGYTEAFF.

A word on this clone: Other DNA sequences within the sample encode an identical CDR3. This chain uses TRBV18 with TRBJ2-7; TRBD1 matches 7 bases. The V gene's germline CDR1 is KGHSH and CDR2 LQKENI. Trimming removed 3 bases from V and 2 bases from J; junction bases left unmatched: 7. The CDR3 covers 15 residues. The CDR3 region is CASSPRQGLTYEQYF. The DNA of the CDR3 is TGTGCCAGCTCACCGCGACAGGGTTTGACCTACGAGCAGTACTTC.

Here the CDR3 DNA reads TGTGCCAGCAGCTTAGATAGGACAGGGGACGGCTACACCTTC. Translating it yields CASSLDRTGDGYTF. The chain carries TRBV7-2 and TRBJ1-2; 9 bases agree with TRBD1. Looked up from germline, CDR1 is SGHTA and CDR2 is FQGNSA. The CDR3 is 14 residues long. J gave up 8 bases and V 1 base, and 5 bases lay outside the gene matches.

This clone was observed a single time. The chain uses TRBV10-2 and TRBJ2-7, with a weak D call TRBD1 (6 bases). Trimming took 10 bases from V and 3 from J, leaving 13 bases between them. This CDR3 region has 12 residues. Germline-derived CDR1 and CDR2 are WSHSY and SAAADI. The CDR3 nucleotides read TGCGCCATACAGGCAGGGGTCTACGAGCAGTACTTC. This codes for CAIQAGVYEQYF.

The chain couples TRBV10-2 to TRBJ2-7, with D unclear. CDR3 size: 15 residues. CDR1 is WSHSY and CDR2 is SAAADI in the germline V gene. Trimming pared 2 bases from V and 2 bases from J, leaving 13 bases between. CDR3 nucleotides: TGCGCCAGCAGTGAGATTGCTATACTACCCTACGAGCAGTACTTC. It is translated as CASSEIAILPYEQYF.

The chain combines TRBV4-3 with TRBJ2-1; a possible D gene is TRBD1 (5 bases). Per germline, CDR1 LGHNA and CDR2 YSLEER. CDR3 length: 16 residues. V lost 5 bases and J 2 bases, leaving 16 bases between the germline ends. This CDR3 reads CASSEGVTLAYNEQFF. CDR3 sequence (DNA): TGCGCCAGCAGCGAAGGGGTGACCTTAGCCTACAATGAGCAGTTCTTC.

The chain employs TRBV2 and TRBJ2-1, with D uncertain. The CDR3 spans 10 residues. The V end was cut by 6 bases, the J end by 8 bases, with 5 bases between. Germline V gene sequence: CDR1 SNHLY, CDR2 FYNNEI. In DNA form, the CDR3 reads TGTGCCAGCAGGGGTGATGAGCAGTTCTTC. This encodes CASRGDEQFF.

The V call is TRBV6-1, the J call TRBJ1-5; 7 positions match TRBD1. The V and J ends lost 4 bases and 4 bases, in that order; junction bases with no gene match: 7. Germline assignment: CDR1 MNHNS and CDR2 SASEGT. This CDR3 spans 15 amino acids. CDR3 DNA: TGTGCCAGCAGTGTCCGACAGGGCCTAAATCAGCCCCAGCATTTT. The encoded protein is CASSVRQGLNQPQHF.

The gene calls are TRBV5-4 and TRBJ2-1; 8 bases agree with TRBD2. Germline V lookup: CDR1 SGHNT, CDR2 YYREEE (reference sequence). Trimming cost V 0 bases and J 5 bases; bases outside gene matches: 10. This CDR3 region has 17 residues. The CDR3 DNA sequence: TGTGCCAGCAGCTTGGGCGTGGGTAGCGGGATAAACAATGAGCAGTTCTTC. Translated, it gives CASSLGVGSGINNEQFF. The full variable domain, in which reference TRBV5-4 and TRBJ2-1 provide the parts outside the CDR3, is ETGVTQSPTHLIKTRGQQVTLRCSSQSGHNTVSWYQQALGQGPQFIFQYYREEENGRGNFPPRFSGLQFPNYSSELNVNALELDDSALYLCASSLGVGSGINNEQFFGPGTRLTVL.

This clone was detected once. This chain links TRBV29-1 with TRBJ2-5, with D hard to call. Trimming removed 1 base at V and 2 bases at J, with 8 bases between. Germline V CDR1 and CDR2: SQVTM, ANQGSEA. This CDR3 has 13 residues. CDR3 coding DNA: TGCAGCGTTGAAGGGCAGATACAAGAGACCCAGTACTTC. Amino acids: CSVEGQIQETQYF.

The rearrangement links TRBV19 to TRBJ1-2; maybe TRBD1 (6 bases). The CDR3 length is 15 residues. Germline V gene lookup returns CDR1 LNHDA and CDR2 SQIVND (reference sequence). With 4 bases removed from V and 4 bases from J, the gap between germline ends came to 16 bases. CDR3 DNA sequence: TGTGCCAGTAGTAACTTGGACAGTGAATCCTATGGCTACACCTTC. Protein sequence: CASSNLDSESYGYTF.

The chain carries TRBV7-6 and TRBJ2-5; tentative D call: TRBD1 (6 bases). The CDR3 runs to 15 residues. Germline V gene data show CDR1 as SGHVS and CDR2 as FNYEAQ. V lost 0 bases and J lost 3, with 11 bases in between. Written as DNA, the CDR3 is TGTGCCAGCAGCTTAGCGGGCACAGGGAAAGAGACCCAGTACTTC. As protein: CASSLAGTGKETQYF.

CDR3 loop: CASSQELQETQYF. The CDR3 nucleotides read TGTGCCAGCTCACAGGAACTGCAAGAGACCCAGTACTTC. V and J are TRBV18 and TRBJ2-5; no reliable D call. The CDR3 is 13 amino acids. Between the trimmed V and J ends, which lost 4 bases and 2 bases, there was a span of 8 bases. Germline V gives CDR1 KGHSH, CDR2 LQKENI.

The chain has TRBV14 and TRBJ2-5; TRBD2 agrees at 10 bases. The CDR3 covers 19 residues. Per germline, CDR1 SGHDN and CDR2 FVKESK. The junction had 16 bases not matched to a gene; V was cut back by 2 bases and J by 4 bases. CDR3 nucleotide sequence: TGTGCCAGCAGCCAATTGCTAGCGGGAGATCGGAGAGGGGGAGAGACCCAGTACTTC. Its translation: CASSQLLAGDRRGGETQYF.

The rearrangement links TRBV28 to TRBJ2-3; 8 bases match TRBD2. Germline-derived CDR1 and CDR2 are MDHEN and SYDVKM. Trimming at V came to 5 bases and at J to 4 bases, leaving 11 bases not matched to a gene. The CDR3 is made up of 16 amino acids. Here the CDR3 DNA reads TGTGCCAGCAGTCCTCCCACTAGCGGAGGGGCAGATACGCAGTATTTT. The encoded protein is CASSPPTSGGADTQYF.

The chain has TRBV5-1 and TRBJ2-1; the match to TRBD2 covers 8 bases. Germline assignment: CDR1 SGHRS and CDR2 YFSETQ. The CDR3 length is 14 residues. J lost 7 bases, V lost 6 bases, and 9 bases had no gene match. CDR3: CASTTSGSSNEQFF. CDR3 nucleotide sequence: TGCGCCAGCACAACTAGCGGATCGTCGAATGAGCAGTTCTTC.

The CDR3 bases are TGTGCGATCCGAAAGGGTCCATCGGGAGGGGAGCTGTTTTTT. Translated: CAIRKGPSGGELFF. V gene TRBV27 combines with J gene TRBJ2-2; a possible D gene is TRBD2 (5 bases). CDR1 is MNHEY and CDR2 is SMNVEV in the germline V gene (reference sequence). The CDR3 has 14 amino acids.

The chain carries TRBV9 and TRBJ2-1; TRBD1 agrees at 7 bases. Germline loops: CDR1 SGDLS, CDR2 YYNGEE. After removal of 4 bases from V and 8 bases from J, the junction contained 12 bases not matched to a gene. CDR3 length equals 15 residues. The CDR3 region has the DNA TGTGCCAGCAGCTTAGAGGGGGACAGAAAGGATGAGCAGTTCTTC. Residues: CASSLEGDRKDEQFF.

This clone was detected only once. The J gene is TRBJ1-2, the V gene TRBV19; D may be TRBD1 (6 bases). Germline assignment: CDR1 LNHDA and CDR2 SQIVND (reference sequence). V lost 10 bases and J 5 bases, leaving 23 bases between the germline ends. This CDR3 is built from 15 residues. CDR3 loop: CATQARPGQTYGYTF. For the CDR3, the DNA is TGTGCCACCCAAGCGCGGCCGGGACAAACGTATGGCTACACCTTC.

The chain links TRBV5-6 to TRBJ1-5; the D gene is possibly TRBD1 (5 bases). The CDR3 spans 14 residues. Germline values: CDR1 SGHDT, CDR2 YYEEEE. Trimming took off 0 bases at V and 10 bases at J, with 14 bases between the two ends. In DNA form, the CDR3 reads TGTGCCAGCAGCTTGGGCAGGGTCTCTTTACCCCAGCATTTT. It translates to CASSLGRVSLPQHF.